Given below is one TCR beta chain in context. The antigen it binds to is not known. No per-base quality is available; no much larger clone lies one base away. Trimming removed 4 bases from V and 5 bases from J; the gene matches leave 7 bases unexplained. The CDR3, cysteine through phenylalanine, is 14 amino acids long. Kept here is only the CDR3 DNA, which spans 42 bases and is read in frame from base 1. Sequences SGHDT (CDR1) and YYEEEE (CDR2) are obtained from the germline V gene. This specimen comes from a study of blood T cell repertoires in COVID-19 (dated by TCRdb to the early 2020s). About the investigation overall: The collaborator samples originated in the United States, Italy and Spain and spanned the acute and convalescent phases of COVID-19. The prospective study material was composed of cDNA or gDNA derived from T cells, B-cell-depleted T cells, or PBMCs. The dataset comprised deeply sampled blood TCRbeta repertoires from subjects exposed to, actively infected with, or recovered from COVID-19. The repertoires were released in a freely available public database meant as a resource for research on the immune response to SARS-CoV-2. The samples were drawn from the first 160 participants of the ongoing ImmuneRACE study and from under 1,500 subjects provided by 6 global collaborators. Nearly every sample came with metadata listing a de-identified subject ID, COVID-19 status, age in years and sex. HLA class I and class II types, where available, came from metadata supplied by the sample provider rather than from assay-based typing.

In Seattle, one collaborating source enrolled patients while the infection was active and tracked those patients longitudinally over the course of disease. The collaborating institutions used their own protocols to collect whole blood in K2EDTA tubes. For TCRbeta analysis, collaborators shipped samples in one of three forms: frozen whole blood, isolated PBMCs, or DNA extracted from either of those sample types. TCRbeta CDR3 regions were amplified from genomic DNA using the immunoSEQ Assay, a bias-controlled multiplex PCR. The authors' pipeline ran thus. The number of nucleated cells in each sample was estimated from the amplification of reference gene primers within the assay. To quantify the absolute abundance of each unique TCRbeta CDR3 rearrangement, sequence reads were collapsed and filtered. For each sample, productive Simpson clonality was calculated as the square root of Simpson's diversity index over productive rearrangements. The table was pulled from immuneACCESS by TCRdb, which kept in-frame rearrangements only. Such tables lose some clones; where checked, under half of the loss comes from unresolved V genes, and the rest has no known cause. That table furnishes V, J and clone size, whereas the DNA furnished D and trimming. The sample data list fewer than 250,000 clones, and 85% to 95% of these were observed just once. About 0.8% of the sample rests with the top ten.

General study outcomes and caveats: The amount of clinical and demographic metadata varied by source and participant and was provided uncurated.

The sequence came from a man between 25 and 39 years old with COVID-19, enrolled during active disease. The V gene is TRBV5-6 and the J gene is TRBJ2-7, with 9 bases matching TRBD1. The sequenced material came from peripheral blood. This receptor carries the CDR3 CASSPGTGFNEQYF. The bases read TGTGCCAGCAGCCCCGGGACAGGGTTCAACGAGCAGTACTTC.